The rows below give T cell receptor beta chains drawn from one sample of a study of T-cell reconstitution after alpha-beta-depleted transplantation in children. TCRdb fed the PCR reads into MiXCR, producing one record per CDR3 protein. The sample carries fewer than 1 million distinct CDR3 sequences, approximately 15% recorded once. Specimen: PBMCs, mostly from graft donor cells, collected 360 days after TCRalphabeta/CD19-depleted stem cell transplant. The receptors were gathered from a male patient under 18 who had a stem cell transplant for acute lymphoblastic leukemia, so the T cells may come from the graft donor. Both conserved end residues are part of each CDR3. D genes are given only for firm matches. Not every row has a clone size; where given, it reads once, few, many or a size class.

CDR3 DNA: TGTGCCAGCAGCTCCCGGCGATTAGCATTATTCGATGAGCAGTTCTTC; CDR3 protein: CASSSRRLALFDEQFF; V gene: TRBV9; clone size: once; D gene: .; J gene: TRBJ2-1
CDR3 DNA: TGTGCCAGCAGCCCCCCGAACACTGAAGCTTTCTTT; CDR3 protein: CASSPPNTEAFF; V gene: TRBV9; clone size: many; D gene: .; J gene: TRBJ1-1
CDR3 DNA: TGCGCCAGCAGCTCTTACCGGTACAATGAGCAGTTCTTC; CDR3 protein: CASSSYRYNEQFF; V gene: TRBV5-1; clone size: many; D gene: .; J gene: TRBJ2-1
CDR3 DNA: TGCAGCGTTACTCGGGATACCTTGAACACTGAAGCTTTCTTT; CDR3 protein: CSVTRDTLNTEAFF; V gene: TRBV29-1; clone size: .; D gene: .; J gene: TRBJ1-1
CDR3 DNA: TGTGCCAGCAGGGACAGGGACCGACTCTACAATGAGCAGTTCTTC; CDR3 protein: CASRDRDRLYNEQFF; V gene: TRBV12-3/TRBV12-4; clone size: .; D gene: TRBD1; J gene: TRBJ2-1
CDR3 DNA: TGCGCCAGCAGCCAAGGGCTGGGACCAACCGTTCAGTACTTC; CDR3 protein: CASSQGLGPTVQYF; V gene: TRBV4-1; clone size: few; D gene: .; J gene: TRBJ2-4
CDR3 DNA: TGTGCCAGCGCAGTCCCTGATAATAGCTCCTACAATGAGCAGTTCTTC; CDR3 protein: CASAVPDNSSYNEQFF; V gene: TRBV27; clone size: many; D gene: .; J gene: TRBJ2-1
CDR3 DNA: TGCGCCAGCAGCCAAGATAGGAGCGGGAGCACAGATACGCAGTATTTT; CDR3 protein: CASSQDRSGSTDTQYF; V gene: TRBV4-1; clone size: few; D gene: .; J gene: TRBJ2-3
CDR3 DNA: TGCGCCAGCAGCCAAAGAAAGGGGCGAGGGACAGATACGCAGTATTTT; CDR3 protein: CASSQRKGRGTDTQYF; V gene: TRBV4-1; clone size: .; D gene: .; J gene: TRBJ2-3
CDR3 DNA: TGCGCCAGCTCGACCCTGAGGGACACTGAAGCTTTCTTT; CDR3 protein: CASSTLRDTEAFF; V gene: TRBV5-1; clone size: .; D gene: .; J gene: TRBJ1-1
CDR3 DNA: TGTGCCAGCAGCTTGGCCGTCCCGGGAGGTCAGTTCTTC; CDR3 protein: CASSLAVPGGQFF; V gene: TRBV5-5; clone size: few; D gene: TRBD2; J gene: TRBJ2-1
CDR3 DNA: TGTGCCAGCAGTTTACTCCTCTATCGAGGCGAGCAGTACTTC; CDR3 protein: CASSLLLYRGEQYF; V gene: TRBV12-3/TRBV12-4; clone size: .; D gene: .; J gene: TRBJ2-7
CDR3 DNA: TGTGCCACCAGTGACCCCGGCTACGAGCAGTACTTC; CDR3 protein: CATSDPGYEQYF; V gene: TRBV24-1; clone size: few; D gene: .; J gene: TRBJ2-7